Each of the 7 T cell receptor beta chains below was sequenced from the same sample in a study of regulatory T cells in long-lasting Graves disease (dated by TCRdb to about 2021). Libraries were prepared through multiplex PCR. The instrument given in TCRdb is Illumina HiSeq 4000. To build TCR beta libraries, CDR3 regions were amplified by Arm-PCR using iRepertoire HTBI primers. TCRdb trimmed the raw reads at Q25, called clones with MiXCR and kept productive beta chains. Duplicate CDR3 protein sequences are folded into a single record with the most common DNA and genes. For this sample there are around 250,000 distinct CDR3 sequences; around 20% appear just once. The ten largest clones take up around 20% of the sample. The time point label on this specimen signifies: newly diagnosed GD, antithyroid drugs for less than 3 months. RNA was extracted from PBMCs in TRIzol for both TCR sequencing and RNA sequencing.

This specimen was peripheral blood mononuclear cells (PBMCs), taken at new diagnosis, from a patient treated with antithyroid drugs. These receptors all stem from a female donor with Graves disease.

This clonotype was seen at least ten times. This chain uses TRBV6-5 with TRBJ1-6; tentative D call: TRBD1 (5 bases). Germline CDR1 reads MNHEY; CDR2 reads SVGAGI. The length of the CDR3 is 14 residues. With 4 bases removed from V and 7 bases from J, the gap between germline ends came to 11 bases. This CDR3 is CASSSGRKNSPLHF. CDR3 DNA sequence: TGTGCCAGCAGTTCGGGACGGAAAAATTCACCCCTCCACTTT.

This clonotype was seen repeatedly, ten times or more. The chain carries TRBV29-1 and TRBJ1-3; D gene uncertain. Germline V gene data show CDR1 as SQVTM and CDR2 as ANQGSEA. The V end lost 0 bases, the J end lost 1 base, and 7 bases lay between the germline ends. This CDR3 has 14 residues. This chain's CDR3 is CSVEDGRSGNTIYF. For the CDR3, the DNA is TGCAGCGTTGAAGATGGGAGATCTGGAAACACCATATATTTT.

This chain joins TRBV13 and TRBJ2-1; no clear D gene. The CDR3 sequence is 16 residues long. Germline V CDR1 and CDR2: PRHDT, FYEKMQ (reference sequence). Trimming pared 1 base from V and 5 bases from J, leaving 15 bases between. The CDR3 is CASSLEESVQDNEQFF. CDR3 sequence (DNA): TGTGCCAGCAGCTTAGAGGAGTCGGTTCAAGACAATGAGCAGTTCTTC.

This clonotype was recorded many times. This sequence joins TRBV28 and TRBJ1-1; possibly TRBD1 for D (6 bases). CDR1 and CDR2 from the germline V gene are MDHEN and SYDVKM. This CDR3 is 12 amino acids long. V was pared by 8 bases and J by 11 bases, with 18 bases between. The CDR3 sequence is CASGPSRGDAFF. The DNA of the CDR3 is TGTGCCAGCGGCCCCTCGAGGGGGGATGCTTTCTTT.

This clonotype was detected ten times or more. The chain recombines TRBV15 with TRBJ2-1; 12 nucleotides match TRBD2. Trimming took 1 base from V and 6 from J; bases not matched to a gene: 4. This CDR3 is 16 amino acids long. Per germline, CDR1 LNHNV and CDR2 YYDKDF (reference sequence). The CDR3 region has the DNA TGTGCCACCAGCAGAGGACTAGCGGGAGCTGGCAATGAGCAGTTCTTC. Encoded protein: CATSRGLAGAGNEQFF.

Only a few counts were recorded for this clonotype. One base away lies a much larger clone, so this may be a sequencing read error. The CDR3 bases are TGTGCCAGCAGCCAGGGGGTTTACGAGCAGTACTTC. Translated, it gives CASSQGVYEQYF. This sequence joins TRBV25-1 and TRBJ2-7, with 7 bases that match TRBD1. V dropped 6 bases and J dropped 4; count of bases not matched to a gene: 3. This CDR3 is built from 12 residues. The germline V gene has CDR1 MGHDK and CDR2 SYGVNS.

This clonotype showed up many times. This chain connects TRBV30 to TRBJ2-1; no clear D. The CDR3 consists of 11 residues. Trimming cost V 4 bases and J 9 bases, with 10 bases left between them. Germline-derived CDR1 and CDR2 are GTSNPN and SVGIG (reference sequence). CDR3: CAWTRTGEQFF. The DNA of the CDR3 is TGTGCCTGGACTAGGACCGGTGAGCAGTTCTTC.